This record covers a single T cell receptor (beta chain). The antigen is undetermined. Primers included in the PCR were 60 Vbeta and 13 Jbeta primers. Clones were read by immunoSEQ multiplex PCR, and TCRdb kept only the in-frame ones, dropping some. The sample consists of about 110,000 clones, around 61% of them appearing once. This sample stems from a study of cytomegalovirus exposure and HLA in healthy donors. General study results and limits: Reportedly, diagnosis of cytomegalovirus status by the classifier showed high specificity and sensitivity.

The CDR3 totals 17 residues. Germline CDR1 is LGHNA and CDR2 is YSLEER. V lost 3 bases and J lost 4; bases outside the gene matches: 11. The chain uses TRBV4-3 and TRBJ1-2; 10 bases are shared with TRBD1. Sample: PBMCs. This sequence was found in a woman in her thirties in good health and CMV-seronegative. In DNA form, the CDR3 reads TGCGCCAGCAGCCAGGGGTACCGGGACAGGGGTACCTATGGCTACACCTTC. Its protein product is CASSQGYRDRGTYGYTF.